The entry that follows covers one T cell receptor (beta chain) sequence. The antigen remains undetermined. The sample is drawn from a study of T-cell reconstitution after alpha-beta-depleted transplantation in children. Broader study findings: The origin of high day-60 TCRbeta diversity in some patients lay in surviving recipient T cells and thymic progenitors. Several hundred expanded graft clones reportedly were the source of alpha-beta T cells about two months after transplant. When one year had passed after transplant, most T-cell counts and diversity came from newly produced T cells.

Unique molecular identifiers were incorporated into the prepared TCRbeta library. MiXCR was run by TCRdb on the PCR reads, yielding one entry per CDR3 protein. The table includes 750,000 to 950,000 distinct CDR3 sequences, around 17% detected once. CDR1 and CDR2 from the germline V gene are SGHVS and FQNEAQ. Trimming shortened V by 5 bases and J by 8 bases, and 16 bases separated the two germline ends. The CDR3 is 14 residues long. The rearrangement links TRBV7-8 to TRBJ2-1; unclear D gene. This clonotype originated in a male patient aged 10-17 years who had a stem cell transplant for acute lymphoblastic leukemia, so the T cells may come from the graft donor. The material sequenced was PBMCs, mostly from graft donor cells, taken 360 days after TCRalphabeta/CD19-depleted stem cell transplant. As DNA, the CDR3 is TGTGCCAGCAGCCCAAGACCCCTCTGGTATGAGCAGTTCTTC. Encoded protein: CASSPRPLWYEQFF. The variable domain in full, with the rest retrieved from reference TRBV7-8 and TRBJ2-1, is GAGVSQSPRYKVAKRGQDVALRCDPISGHVSLFWYQQALGQGPEFLTYFQNEAQLDKSGLPSDRFFAERPEGSVSTLKIQRTQQEDSAVYLCASSPRPLWYEQFFGPGTRLTVL.